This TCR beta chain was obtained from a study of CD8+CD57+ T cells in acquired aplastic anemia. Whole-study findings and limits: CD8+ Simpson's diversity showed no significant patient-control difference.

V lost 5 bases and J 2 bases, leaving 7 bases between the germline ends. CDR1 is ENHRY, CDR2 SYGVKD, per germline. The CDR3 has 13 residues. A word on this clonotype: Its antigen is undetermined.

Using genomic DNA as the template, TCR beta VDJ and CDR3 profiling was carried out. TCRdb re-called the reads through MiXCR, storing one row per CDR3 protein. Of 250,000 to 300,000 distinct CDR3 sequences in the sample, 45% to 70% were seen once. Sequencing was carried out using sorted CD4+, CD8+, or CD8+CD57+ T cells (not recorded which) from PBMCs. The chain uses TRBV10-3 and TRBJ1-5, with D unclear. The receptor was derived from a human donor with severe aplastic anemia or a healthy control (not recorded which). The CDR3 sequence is CAISREGNQPQHF. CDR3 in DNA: TGTGCCATCAGTAGGGAGGGCAATCAGCCCCAGCATTTT.